This passage covers 5 T cell receptor beta chains from one sample sequenced in a study of T-cell memory formation after mild COVID-19. TCRdb ran MiXCR on the 5' RACE reads and lists one entry per CDR3 protein. Of around 410,000 distinct CDR3 sequences detected, 23% appear once; the ten largest clones hold 13%. Sequencing was done on a sample of PBMCs or a T cell subset sorted from them (not recorded which). The source is an adult woman who had mild COVID-19 (a few samples of this study predate the infection). Cell type and time point are not known.

This clonotype was found many times. The CDR3 loop reads CASSQVGSGELFF. The DNA for the CDR3 is TGTGCCAGCAGCCAAGTGGGGTCCGGGGAGCTGTTTTTT. V gene TRBV3-1 combines with J gene TRBJ2-2; D remains ambiguous. The germline V gene has CDR1 LGHDT and CDR2 YNNKEL (reference sequence). Trimming left V 1 base short and J 6 bases short, with 6 bases between. The CDR3 has 13 residues.

This clonotype was picked up a small number of times. This sequence joins TRBV5-1 and TRBJ2-7, with a possible D match to TRBD1 (6 bases). The CDR3 totals 14 residues. Germline CDR1 SGHRS, CDR2 YFSETQ. The ends were cut back, 4 bases at V and 2 bases at J, with 13 bases in the middle. The CDR3 is CASSLRDMAYEQYF. DNA for the CDR3: TGCGCCAGCAGCCTCCGGGACATGGCCTACGAGCAGTACTTC. Full variable domain (outside the CDR3, taken from reference TRBV5-1 and TRBJ2-7): KAGVTQTPRYLIKTRGQQVTLSCSPISGHRSVSWYQQTPGQGLQFLFEYFSETQRNKGNFPGRFSGRQFSNSRSEMNVSTLELGDSALYLCASSLRDMAYEQYFGPGTRLTVT.

This clonotype was seen repeatedly, ten times or more. This rearrangement joins TRBV5-1 to TRBJ1-2; 7 bases line up with TRBD1. The ends lost 0 bases at V and 2 bases at J; junction bases unmatched: 4. This CDR3 comprises 15 residues. Germline CDR1 is SGHRS and CDR2 is YFSETQ. In DNA, the CDR3 is TGCGCCAGCAGCTTGGACGGGACAGAAAACTATGGCTACACCTTC. Translated: CASSLDGTENYGYTF.

J is TRBJ2-5 and V is TRBV5-1, with D unresolved. The CDR3 runs to 17 residues. In germline, CDR1 is SGHRS, CDR2 YFSETQ. Trimming stripped 1 base from V and 5 bases from J, with 21 bases between. CDR3 DNA sequence: TGCGCCAGCAGCTTGACCACGTTGAGAGGCGGTGGGGAGACCCAGTACTTC. The encoded protein is CASSLTTLRGGGETQYF.

This clonotype showed up just a few times. The genes are TRBV5-1 and TRBJ1-2, with D unclear. V gave up 5 bases and J gave up 3 bases, with 14 bases separating them. The CDR3 is 14 residues long. Germline V lookup: CDR1 SGHRS, CDR2 YFSETQ. The CDR3 loop is CASRFVAGDYGYTF. CDR3 sequence (DNA): TGCGCCAGCAGATTCGTGGCGGGAGACTATGGCTACACCTTC. The entire variable domain, with the rest obtained from reference TRBV5-1 and TRBJ1-2, is as follows: KAGVTQTPRYLIKTRGQQVTLSCSPISGHRSVSWYQQTPGQGLQFLFEYFSETQRNKGNFPGRFSGRQFSNSRSEMNVSTLELGDSALYLCASRFVAGDYGYTFGSGTRLTVV.